A selection of T cell receptor beta chains follows, all from one sample in a study of blood T cell repertoires in COVID-19. Produced via immunoSEQ multiplex PCR; TCRdb's table is partial and in-frame only. The table has around 260,000 clones, around 82% seen once. Specimen: peripheral blood. The receptors stem from a woman in her 50s who had recovered from COVID-19. Both conserved end residues are part of each CDR3. Each record gives: J gene, clone size, V gene, D gene, CDR3 DNA, CDR3 protein. A D gene is named only where the DNA matches it firmly. The size of a clone is reported for some rows only, either as once, few or many, or as a class for expanded clones.

>TRBJ1-3|NA|TRBV18|NA
TGTGCCAGCTCACCGTTCGACAGGCTTGGAAACACCATATATTTT
CASSPFDRLGNTIYF
>TRBJ2-1|NA|TRBV11-1|NA
TGTGCCAGCAGCTTAGGGTTTGGACAGAGAGGGAATGAGCAGTTCTTC
CASSLGFGQRGNEQFF
>TRBJ2-1|NA|TRBV7-9|TRBD1
TGTGCCAGCAGCCACGGACAGGGGGCAGGCGATGAGCAGTTCTTC
CASSHGQGAGDEQFF
>TRBJ2-5|NA|TRBV11-1|NA
TGTGCCAGCAGCATCAAGCCGGTGGAGACCCAGTACTTC
CASSIKPVETQYF
>TRBJ2-6|NA|TRBV15|NA
TGTGCCACCAGCAGAGATGGAGGGACTGGGGCCAACGTCCTGACTTTC
CATSRDGGTGANVLTF
>TRBJ2-7|NA|TRBV6-1|TRBD1
TGTGCCAGCAGTGAACTACAGGGGGACGAGCAGTACTTC
CASSELQGDEQYF
>TRBJ2-3|few|TRBV11-2|TRBD2
TGTGCCAGCAGCTTAGCCGGGACTAGTTTAACAGATACGCAGTATTTT
CASSLAGTSLTDTQYF
>TRBJ1-6|NA|TRBV6-5|NA
TGTGCCAGCAGTTTCCCGAATTCACCCCTCCACTTT
CASSFPNSPLHF
>TRBJ2-1|NA|TRBV4-3|TRBD1
TGCGCCAGCAGCCCGCCGGGACAGGTCAATGAGCAGTTCTTC
CASSPPGQVNEQFF
>TRBJ1-1|NA|TRBV25-1|TRBD1
TGTGCCAGCGACAGGGGGCGTCCGGACACTGAAGCTTTCTTT
CASDRGRPDTEAFF
>TRBJ1-1|NA|TRBV6-2/TRBV6-3|TRBD1
TGTGCCAGCAGCGAGGACAGGGAGTCTTTCTTT
CASSEDRESFF
>TRBJ2-1|NA|TRBV11-3|TRBD2
TGTGCCAGCAGCTTCGGACTAGCGGCCTACAATGAGCAGTTCTTC
CASSFGLAAYNEQFF
>TRBJ2-3|NA|TRBV27|TRBD2
TGTGCCAGCAGTCTCGGACTAGCGGGGTCCACAGATACGCAGTATTTT
CASSLGLAGSTDTQYF
>TRBJ2-1|NA|TRBV3-1/TRBV3-2|NA
TGTGCCAGCAGCCAAGATACGGGGGGCCCCTATGAGCAGTTCTTC
CASSQDTGGPYEQFF
>TRBJ2-7|few|TRBV4-2|TRBD2
TGTGCCAGCAGCCAAGACCCCACGGGAGGCTACTCCTACGAGCAGTACTTC
CASSQDPTGGYSYEQYF
>TRBJ1-1|NA|TRBV7-9|NA
TGTGCCAGCAGCTTAGTCGGGGTTGCCACTGAAGCTTTCTTT
CASSLVGVATEAFF
>TRBJ2-1|NA|TRBV10-3|TRBD2
TGTGCCATCAGTGGACTAGCGGGGGGGCCCTCGGATGAGCAGTTCTTC
CAISGLAGGPSDEQFF
>TRBJ2-7|NA|TRBV5-1|TRBD1
TGCGCCAGCAGTCGGGACAGCTACGAGCAGTACTTC
CASSRDSYEQYF
>TRBJ2-1|NA|TRBV7-6|TRBD2
TGTGCCAGCAGCCTGACGGGGGGTTATTACAATGAGCAGTTCTTC
CASSLTGGYYNEQFF
>TRBJ2-3|once|TRBV4-3|TRBD2
TGCGCCAGCAGCCGCCGAACTAGCGGGAGCACAGATACGCAGTATTTT
CASSRRTSGSTDTQYF
>TRBJ2-3|NA|TRBV19|NA
TGTGCCAGTAGTATCGCCCAGAGCGGCACAGATACGCAGTATTTT
CASSIAQSGTDTQYF
>TRBJ1-2|NA|TRBV5-1|TRBD1
TGCGCCAGCAGCTACCCCGACAGGGGAGGAGGCTACACCTTC
CASSYPDRGGGYTF
>TRBJ1-4|NA|TRBV4-1|NA
TGCGCCAGCAGCCTGATGGGGCAGGTCAATGAAAAACTGTTTTTT
CASSLMGQVNEKLFF
>TRBJ2-1|NA|TRBV27|NA
TGTGCCAGCAGTTTATCGGGGCCCTACAATGAGCAGTTCTTC
CASSLSGPYNEQFF
>TRBJ1-1|NA|TRBV7-8|NA
TGTGCCAGCAGGGACACGGGACAGAACACTGAAGCTTTCTTT
CASRDTGQNTEAFF
>TRBJ2-2|NA|TRBV29-1|TRBD2
TGCAGCGCTCGACTAGCGGGGGAGGCCGGGGAGCTGTTTTTT
CSARLAGEAGELFF
>TRBJ2-1|NA|TRBV3-1/TRBV3-2|TRBD2
TGTGCCAGCAGCCAACTAACGACTAGCGGGTCGGACAATGAGCAGTTCTTC
CASSQLTTSGSDNEQFF
>TRBJ1-2|NA|TRBV5-5|NA
TGTGCCAGCAGCTTGCGGGGCGGGGAAGGCTACACCTTC
CASSLRGGEGYTF
>TRBJ1-6|NA|TRBV3-1/TRBV3-2|NA
TGTGCCAGCAGCCATGCCTTGCGCTCCTATAATTCACCCCTCCACTTT
CASSHALRSYNSPLHF
>TRBJ2-1|NA|TRBV7-2|NA
TGTGCCAGCAGCTTACGGGGGTTGGTGAATGAGCAGTTCTTC
CASSLRGLVNEQFF
>TRBJ1-6|NA|TRBV6-5|NA
TGTGCCAGCACCACCGGCGGGGGGGCTGGGTCACCCCTCCACTTT
CASTTGGGAGSPLHF
>TRBJ1-6|NA|TRBV7-2|TRBD1
TGTGCCAGCAGCCCGGACAGGGGTCTAAGGGCTAATTCACCCCTCCACTTT
CASSPDRGLRANSPLHF
>TRBJ1-3|few|TRBV6-5|TRBD1
TGTGCCAGCAGTTACGCCAGGGGGCTTGGAAACACCATATATTTT
CASSYARGLGNTIYF
>TRBJ1-5|NA|TRBV28|TRBD1
TGTGCCAGCAGTTTAAGGAGGGGGCTGAGACACAATCAGCCCCAGCATTTT
CASSLRRGLRHNQPQHF
>TRBJ1-1|NA|TRBV20-1|NA
TGCAGTGCTAGTGGCAGGGGCCTCTTAGAAGCTTTCTTT
CSASGRGLLEAFF
>TRBJ2-7|once|TRBV18|TRBD2
TGTGCCAGCTCTCAAAGCGGGACTACTTCCTACGAGCAGTACTTC
CASSQSGTTSYEQYF
>TRBJ2-2|NA|TRBV5-7|TRBD1
TGTGCCAGCAGCTTAAGGGGTTGGCAGGGGGCGCTTAGGACCGGGGAGCTGTTTTTT
CASSLRGWQGALRTGELFF
>TRBJ2-5|NA|TRBV7-9|NA
TGTGCCAGCAGCTTAGCGCTGGCAGGGCTACACCAAGAGACCCAGTACTTC
CASSLALAGLHQETQYF
>TRBJ1-1|few|TRBV5-5|NA
TGTGCCAGCAGCTTGGGGACACTGAACACTGAAGCTTTCTTT
CASSLGTLNTEAFF
>TRBJ1-6|once|TRBV3-1/TRBV3-2|TRBD1
TGTGCCAGCAGCTACGGGACAGGGGGTTTCTCACCCCTCCACTTT
CASSYGTGGFSPLHF
>TRBJ1-2|NA|TRBV6-1|NA
TGTGCCAGCAGTGAAAGACAAAGTGCTAACTATGGCTACACCTTC
CASSERQSANYGYTF
>TRBJ2-1|NA|TRBV7-3|NA
TGTGCCAGCAGCTCCCGGTTGAACAATGAGCAGTTCTTC
CASSSRLNNEQFF